This T cell receptor beta chain is from a study of blood T cell repertoires in COVID-19. Study summary: PBMCs, B-cell-depleted T cells, or T cells were the source of the cDNA or gDNA that made up the material.

Two negative PCRs, clearance, or symptom resolution characterized the recovered Cohort 3 donors. In the authors' methods: Reference gene primer amplification in the assay estimated nucleated cell counts. Assay: immunoSEQ multiplex PCR; the TCRdb copy retains only in-frame clones and omits some. The V and J calls and clone size come from that table; D and trimming were worked out from the DNA. The table includes about 150,000 clones, around 85% detected once. The CDR3 is 16 residues long. The germline gives CDR1 LGHDT, CDR2 YNNKEL (reference sequence). V lost 5 bases to trimming and J lost 5 bases; unmatched junction nucleotides: 8.

The J gene is TRBJ2-1, the V gene TRBV3-1 (or the pseudogene TRBV3-2); 11 bases map to TRBD2. This TCR came from a woman aged 35 to 49 who had recovered from COVID-19. The sequenced material came from PBMCs or T cells enriched from blood (not recorded which). The DNA of the CDR3 is TGTGCCAGCAGCGCCGGGACTAGCGGAGGGGACAATGAGCAGTTCTTC. Translation gives CASSAGTSGGDNEQFF.